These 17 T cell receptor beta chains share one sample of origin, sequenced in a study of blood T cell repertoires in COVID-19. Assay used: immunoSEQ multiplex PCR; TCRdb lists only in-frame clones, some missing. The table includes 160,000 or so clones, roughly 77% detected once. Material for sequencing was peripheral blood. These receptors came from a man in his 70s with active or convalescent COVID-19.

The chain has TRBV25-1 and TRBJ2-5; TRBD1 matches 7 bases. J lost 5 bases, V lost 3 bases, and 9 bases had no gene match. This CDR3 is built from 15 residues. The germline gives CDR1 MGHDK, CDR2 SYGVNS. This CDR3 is CASSDLQGNVETQYF. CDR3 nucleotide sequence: TGTGCCAGCAGTGACCTACAGGGGAATGTGGAGACCCAGTACTTC.

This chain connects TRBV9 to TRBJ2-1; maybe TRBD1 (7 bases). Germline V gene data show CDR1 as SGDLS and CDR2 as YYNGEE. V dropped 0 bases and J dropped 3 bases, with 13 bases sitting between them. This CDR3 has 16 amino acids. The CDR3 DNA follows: TGTGCCAGCAGCGTAGGCGTCAGGGGGGACTACAATGAGCAGTTCTTC. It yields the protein CASSVGVRGDYNEQFF.

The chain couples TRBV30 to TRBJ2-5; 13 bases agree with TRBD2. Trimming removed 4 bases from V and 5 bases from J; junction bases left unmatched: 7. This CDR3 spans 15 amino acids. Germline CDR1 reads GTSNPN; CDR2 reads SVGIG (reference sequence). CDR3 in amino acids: CAWTRTSGSWETQYF. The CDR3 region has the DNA TGTGCCTGGACACGGACTAGCGGGAGTTGGGAGACCCAGTACTTC.

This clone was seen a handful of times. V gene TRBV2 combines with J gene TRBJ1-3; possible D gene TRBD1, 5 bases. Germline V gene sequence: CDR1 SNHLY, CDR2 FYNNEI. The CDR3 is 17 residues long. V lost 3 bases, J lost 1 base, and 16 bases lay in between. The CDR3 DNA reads TGTGCCAGCAGTGATGAAGGGGTGTGGGGATCTGGAAACACCATATATTTT. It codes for CASSDEGVWGSGNTIYF.

DNA of the CDR3: TGCAGTGCTAGGGACTACGATACGCAGTATTTT. Translating gives CSARDYDTQYF. The V call is TRBV20-1, the J call TRBJ2-3, with D tentatively TRBD2 (6 bases). The V gene's germline CDR1 is DFQATT and CDR2 SNEGSKA (reference sequence). The V end lost 3 bases, the J end lost 6 bases, and 7 bases lay between the germline ends. The CDR3 is made up of 11 amino acids.

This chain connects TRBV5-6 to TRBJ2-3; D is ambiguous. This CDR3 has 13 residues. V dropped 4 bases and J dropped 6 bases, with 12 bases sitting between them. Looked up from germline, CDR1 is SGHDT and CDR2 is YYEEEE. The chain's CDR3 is CASSQPSGDTQYF. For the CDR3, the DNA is TGTGCCAGCAGCCAACCGTCCGGGGATACGCAGTATTTT.

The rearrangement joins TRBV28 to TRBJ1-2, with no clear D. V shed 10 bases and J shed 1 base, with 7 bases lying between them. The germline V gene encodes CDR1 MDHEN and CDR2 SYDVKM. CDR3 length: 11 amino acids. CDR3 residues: CAIIGNYGYTF. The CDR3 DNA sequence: TGTGCCATCATCGGTAACTATGGCTACACCTTC.

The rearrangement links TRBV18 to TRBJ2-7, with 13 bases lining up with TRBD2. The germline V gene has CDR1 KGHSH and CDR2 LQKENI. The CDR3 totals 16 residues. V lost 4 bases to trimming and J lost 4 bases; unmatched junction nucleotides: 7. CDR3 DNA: TGTGCCAGCTCACTGTACCCGGGACTAGCGGGGTACGAGCAGTACTTC. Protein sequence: CASSLYPGLAGYEQYF.

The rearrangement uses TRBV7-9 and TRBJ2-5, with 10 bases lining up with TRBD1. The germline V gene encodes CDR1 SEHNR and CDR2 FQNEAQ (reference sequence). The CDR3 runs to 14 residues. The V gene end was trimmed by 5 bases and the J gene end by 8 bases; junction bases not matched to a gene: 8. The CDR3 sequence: CASSPSGTGVTQYF. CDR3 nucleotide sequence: TGTGCCAGCAGCCCCTCCGGGACAGGGGTTACCCAGTACTTC.

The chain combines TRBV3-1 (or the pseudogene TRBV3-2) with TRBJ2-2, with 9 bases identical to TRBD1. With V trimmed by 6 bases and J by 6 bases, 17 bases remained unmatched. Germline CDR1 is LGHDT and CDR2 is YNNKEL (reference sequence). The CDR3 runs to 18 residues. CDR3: CASSHTAGTGRLPGELFF. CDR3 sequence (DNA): TGTGCCAGCAGTCACACTGCCGGGACAGGGAGGCTTCCCGGGGAGCTGTTTTTT.

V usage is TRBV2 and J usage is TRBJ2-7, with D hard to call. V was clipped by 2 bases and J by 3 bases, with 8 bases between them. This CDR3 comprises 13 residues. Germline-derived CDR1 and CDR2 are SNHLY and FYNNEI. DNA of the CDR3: TGTGCCAGCAGTGAAACAGAGTACTACGAGCAGTACTTC. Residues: CASSETEYYEQYF.

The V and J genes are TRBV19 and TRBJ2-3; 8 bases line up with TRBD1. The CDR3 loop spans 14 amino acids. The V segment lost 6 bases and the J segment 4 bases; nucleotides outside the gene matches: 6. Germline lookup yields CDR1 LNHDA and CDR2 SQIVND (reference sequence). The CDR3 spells CASRPGGVADTQYF. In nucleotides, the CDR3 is TGTGCCAGTAGACCAGGGGGCGTCGCAGATACGCAGTATTTT.

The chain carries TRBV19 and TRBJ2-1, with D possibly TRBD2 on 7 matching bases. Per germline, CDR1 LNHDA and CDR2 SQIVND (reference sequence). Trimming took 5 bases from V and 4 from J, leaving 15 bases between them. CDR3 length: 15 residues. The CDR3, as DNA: TGTGCCAGTAGTCCCGAGGGGGGGCTATACAATGAGCAGTTCTTC. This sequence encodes CASSPEGGLYNEQFF. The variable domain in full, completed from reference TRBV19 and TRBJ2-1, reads DGGITQSPKYLFRKEGQNVTLSCEQNLNHDAMYWYRQDPGQGLRLIYYSQIVNDFQKGDIAEGYSVSREKKESFPLTVTSAQKNPTAFYLCASSPEGGLYNEQFFGPGTRLTVL.

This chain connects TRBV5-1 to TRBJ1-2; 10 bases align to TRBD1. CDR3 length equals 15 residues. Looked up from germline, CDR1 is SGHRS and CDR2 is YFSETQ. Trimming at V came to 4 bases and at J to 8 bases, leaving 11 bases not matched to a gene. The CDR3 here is CASSQGTGEARGYTF. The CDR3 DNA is TGCGCCAGCAGCCAAGGGACAGGGGAGGCCCGGGGCTACACCTTC. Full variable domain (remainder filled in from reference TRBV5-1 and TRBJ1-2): KAGVTQTPRYLIKTRGQQVTLSCSPISGHRSVSWYQQTPGQGLQFLFEYFSETQRNKGNFPGRFSGRQFSNSRSEMNVSTLELGDSALYLCASSQGTGEARGYTFGSGTRLTVV.

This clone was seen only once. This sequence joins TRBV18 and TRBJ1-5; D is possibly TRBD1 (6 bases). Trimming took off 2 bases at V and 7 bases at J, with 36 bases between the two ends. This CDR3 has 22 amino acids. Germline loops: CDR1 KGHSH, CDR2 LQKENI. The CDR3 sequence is CASSPNEASGEALFPWGQPQHF. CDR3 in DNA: TGTGCCAGCTCACCAAACGAGGCGTCAGGGGAAGCTCTGTTCCCCTGGGGGCAGCCCCAGCATTTT.

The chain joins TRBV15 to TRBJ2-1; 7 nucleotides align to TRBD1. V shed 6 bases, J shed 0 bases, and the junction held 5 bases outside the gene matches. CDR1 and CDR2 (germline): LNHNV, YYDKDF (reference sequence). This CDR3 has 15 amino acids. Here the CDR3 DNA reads TGTGCCACCAGATCCGGACAGGCCTCCTACAATGAGCAGTTCTTC. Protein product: CATRSGQASYNEQFF.

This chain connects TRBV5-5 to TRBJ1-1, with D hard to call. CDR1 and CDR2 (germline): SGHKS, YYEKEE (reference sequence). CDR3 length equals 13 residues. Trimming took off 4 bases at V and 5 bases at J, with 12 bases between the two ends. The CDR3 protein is CASSSLGGTEAFF. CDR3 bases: TGTGCCAGCAGCAGCTTAGGAGGTACTGAAGCTTTCTTT.